One and the same sample provided the 13 T cell receptor beta chains below, sequenced in a study of cytomegalovirus exposure and HLA in healthy donors. PCR used 60 Vbeta primers and 13 Jbeta primers. Measured with immunoSEQ multiplex PCR; TCRdb has only the in-frame clones, and not every one. This table holds under 150,000 clones, 75% to 80% found once. Sequencing was carried out using PBMCs. The receptors were gathered from a man younger than 30 in good health and CMV-seronegative.

The rearrangement joins TRBV10-3 to TRBJ2-5, with 10 positions matching TRBD2. V was pared by 0 bases and J by 5 bases, with 6 bases of the junction left unmatched. Germline CDR1 reads ENHRY; CDR2 reads SYGVKD. The CDR3 contains 16 residues. The CDR3 DNA reads as TGTGCCATCAGTGAGTCGTCAGGACTAGCGGATGAGACCCAGTACTTC. The encoded protein is CAISESSGLADETQYF.

Remarks on this clone: At one end the junction does not follow the germline gene, possibly because of a read error. V is TRBV7-9 and J is TRBJ1-1, with TRBD1 as a possible D gene (6 bases). The CDR3 is 15 amino acids. Germline V gene data show CDR1 as SEHNR and CDR2 as FQNEAQ (reference sequence). The CDR3 region is CASSLAGAENPEAFF. CDR3 coding DNA: TGTGCCAGCAGCTTAGCGGGGGCGGAGAACCCTGAAGCTTTCTTT.

CDR3 in DNA: TGTGCCAGCTCACCAGGGACAGCTAGGGTGTACGAGCAGTACTTC. Translated: CASSPGTARVYEQYF. The chain carries TRBV18 and TRBJ2-7; 7 bases match TRBD1. The CDR3 consists of 15 residues. Germline-derived CDR1 and CDR2 are KGHSH and LQKENI. V lost 2 bases, J lost 4 bases, and 8 bases stayed unmatched. Complete variable domain (other parts from reference TRBV18 and TRBJ2-7): NAGVMQNPRHLVRRRGQEARLRCSPMKGHSHVYWYRQLPEEGLKFMVYLQKENIIDESGMPKERFSAEFPKEGPSILRIQQVVRGDSAAYFCASSPGTARVYEQYFGPGTRLTVT.

This chain links TRBV18 with TRBJ1-1; D uncertain. Per germline, CDR1 KGHSH and CDR2 LQKENI. The V and J ends lost 5 bases and 0 bases respectively, with 7 bases between them. The CDR3 is 13 amino acids. DNA of the CDR3: TGTGCCAGCTCAAATTTCATGAACACTGAAGCTTTCTTT. Translated, it gives CASSNFMNTEAFF. Complete variable domain (other parts from reference TRBV18 and TRBJ1-1): NAGVMQNPRHLVRRRGQEARLRCSPMKGHSHVYWYRQLPEEGLKFMVYLQKENIIDESGMPKERFSAEFPKEGPSILRIQQVVRGDSAAYFCASSNFMNTEAFFGQGTRLTVV.

This clone has more than one count but fewer than ten. This chain joins TRBV9 and TRBJ2-5, with TRBD2 matching over 8 bases. CDR3 length: 14 amino acids. Germline CDR1 reads SGDLS; CDR2 reads YYNGEE. The V segment lost 3 bases and the J segment 5 bases; nucleotides outside the gene matches: 6. CDR3: CASSEASGGETQYF. The CDR3 nucleotides are TGTGCCAGCAGCGAGGCCTCGGGAGGGGAGACCCAGTACTTC. Combining the CDR3 with reference TRBV9 and TRBJ2-5 gives the whole variable domain DSGVTQTPKHLITATGQRVTLRCSPRSGDLSVYWYQQSLDQGLQFLIQYYNGEERAKGNILERFSAQQFPDLHSELNLSSLELGDSALYFCASSEASGGETQYFGPGTRLLVL.

This chain links TRBV6-5 with TRBJ1-1; D gene uncertain. V dropped 5 bases and J dropped 4 bases, with 17 bases sitting between them. The germline V gene has CDR1 MNHEY and CDR2 SVGAGI. CDR3 length: 15 residues. In DNA, the CDR3 is TGTGCCAGCAGTGGGCAGGAGGAGGGTGGCACTGAAGCTTTCTTT. This sequence encodes CASSGQEEGGTEAFF.

This sequence joins TRBV5-6 and TRBJ2-7; D ambiguous. V lost 4 bases to trimming and J lost 3 bases, with 11 bases between them. The CDR3 runs 13 residues. Germline values: CDR1 SGHDT, CDR2 YYEEEE. CDR3 sequence reads: CASSPSTLYEQYF. CDR3 nucleotides: TGTGCCAGCAGCCCGAGTACCCTCTACGAGCAGTACTTC.

The chain combines TRBV13 with TRBJ1-1; D is undetermined. This CDR3 contains 13 residues. V was cut by 6 bases and J by 3 bases, with 11 bases left in between. The germline gives CDR1 PRHDT, CDR2 FYEKMQ (reference sequence). The CDR3 bases are TGTGCCAGCAGAGGAATGCGGGACACTGAAGCTTTCTTT. Translating it yields CASRGMRDTEAFF.

This rearrangement joins TRBV13 to TRBJ2-2, with D possibly TRBD1 on 6 matching bases. V was trimmed by 1 base and J by 5 bases, leaving 11 bases between them. CDR1 is PRHDT and CDR2 is FYEKMQ in the germline V gene (reference sequence). The CDR3 sequence is 15 residues long. The CDR3 region is CASSLEGVRTGELFF. CDR3 bases: TGTGCCAGCAGCTTAGAGGGGGTGCGGACCGGGGAGCTGTTTTTT.

This clone is a singleton in its sample. V usage is TRBV21-1 and J usage is TRBJ1-2. TRBV21-1 is a documented pseudogene. The CDR3 totals 15 residues. The CDR3 spells CASSKVLGEDYGYTF. Written as DNA, the CDR3 is TGTGCCAGCAGCAAAGTACTGGGGGAGGACTATGGCTACACCTTC.

The V call is TRBV9, the J call TRBJ2-1, with 7 nucleotides matching TRBD2. CDR3 length equals 15 residues. Germline V gene sequence: CDR1 SGDLS, CDR2 YYNGEE. J gave up 3 bases and V 2 bases, and 5 bases lay outside the gene matches. The CDR3 nucleotides read TGTGCCAGCAGCGTTGGGGGAGGGAACTACAATGAGCAGTTCTTC. Encoded protein: CASSVGGGNYNEQFF. Supplemented by reference TRBV9 and TRBJ2-1, the full variable domain reads DSGVTQTPKHLITATGQRVTLRCSPRSGDLSVYWYQQSLDQGLQFLIQYYNGEERAKGNILERFSAQQFPDLHSELNLSSLELGDSALYFCASSVGGGNYNEQFFGPGTRLTVL.

This clone occurred once. The chain links TRBV27 to TRBJ1-2; D not resolved. The CDR3 loop spans 18 amino acids. The V and J ends lost 5 bases and 1 base respectively, with 23 bases between them. Germline CDR1 reads MNHEY; CDR2 reads SMNVEV (reference sequence). The CDR3 bases are TGTGCCAGCAGTCCCCTCCGGGGAGGTGTTGGCAGTAACTATGGCTACACCTTC. Encoded protein: CASSPLRGGVGSNYGYTF.

This chain links TRBV10-3 with TRBJ2-3; D possibly corresponds to TRBD2 (6 bases). The CDR3 has 15 amino acids. Trimming took 0 bases from V and 5 from J, leaving 12 bases between them. Germline V lookup: CDR1 ENHRY, CDR2 SYGVKD. CDR3 protein: CAISESQWGVDTQYF. In nucleotides, the CDR3 is TGTGCCATCAGTGAGTCCCAGTGGGGGGTAGATACGCAGTATTTT.